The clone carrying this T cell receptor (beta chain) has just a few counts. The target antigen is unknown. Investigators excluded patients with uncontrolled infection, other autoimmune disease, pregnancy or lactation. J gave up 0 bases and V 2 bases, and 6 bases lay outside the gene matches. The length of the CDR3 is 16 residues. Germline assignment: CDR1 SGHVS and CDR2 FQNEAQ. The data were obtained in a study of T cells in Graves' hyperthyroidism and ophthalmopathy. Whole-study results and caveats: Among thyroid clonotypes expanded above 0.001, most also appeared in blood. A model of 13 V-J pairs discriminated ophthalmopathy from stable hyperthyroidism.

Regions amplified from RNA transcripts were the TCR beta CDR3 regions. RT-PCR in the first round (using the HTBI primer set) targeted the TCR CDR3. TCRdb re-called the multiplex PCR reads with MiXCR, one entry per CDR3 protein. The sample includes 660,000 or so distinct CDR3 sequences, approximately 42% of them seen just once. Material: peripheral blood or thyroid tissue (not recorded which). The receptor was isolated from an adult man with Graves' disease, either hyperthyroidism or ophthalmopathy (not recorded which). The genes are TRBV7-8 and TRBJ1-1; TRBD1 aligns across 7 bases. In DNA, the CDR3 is TGTGCCAGCAGCTTACGGGACAGAGTAGTGAACACTGAAGCTTTCTTT. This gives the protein CASSLRDRVVNTEAFF.